The 20 T cell receptor beta chains reported below all come from one sample, sequenced in a study of shared clonotypes between healthy human individuals. Clones were sequenced by immunoSEQ multiplex PCR, and TCRdb holds only the in-frame ones, with some missing. Here the sample spans 2 million to 2.5 million clones, approximately 95% being singletons. The material sequenced was naive CD4+ T cells from PBMCs. Documented subset: CD45RA+ positively selected. Receptor source: a man younger than 35 in good health. Some clones in this sample may be carry-over from other donors' samples.

This clone was recorded only once. The chain has TRBV9 and TRBJ2-7; a possible D gene is TRBD1 (5 bases). The CDR3 length is 15 residues. Germline CDR1 SGDLS, CDR2 YYNGEE. The V end was cut by 0 bases, the J end by 3 bases, with 13 bases between. The CDR3 coding sequence is TGTGCCAGCAGCGTAGGCCCAGGGATGATCTACGAGCAGTACTTC. Its translation: CASSVGPGMIYEQYF.

This clone showed up just once. The chain uses TRBV7-2 and TRBJ2-4, with D uncertain. Trimming shortened V by 0 bases and J by 7 bases, and 13 bases separated the two germline ends. Germline V gene data show CDR1 as SGHTA and CDR2 as FQGNSA. The CDR3 sequence is 15 residues long. CDR3 amino acids: CASSLARPMGNIQYF. In DNA form, the CDR3 reads TGTGCCAGCAGCTTAGCGCGGCCAATGGGGAACATTCAGTACTTC.

V is TRBV7-9 and J is TRBJ2-2, with D unclear. Trimming took off 1 base at V and 6 bases at J, with 9 bases between the two ends. This CDR3 is 14 amino acids long. The germline V gene has CDR1 SEHNR and CDR2 FQNEAQ (reference sequence). The CDR3 DNA reads as TGTGCCAGCAGCTTAGTTTCCGTCCCCGGGGAGCTGTTTTTT. It encodes CASSLVSVPGELFF.

The chain links TRBV4-2 to TRBJ2-1; 11 bases line up with TRBD2. The J segment lost 9 bases and the V segment lost 1 base, leaving 8 bases of the junction unmatched. Germline CDR1 is LGHNA and CDR2 is YNFKEQ. This CDR3 contains 16 residues. DNA for the CDR3: TGTGCCAGCAGCCAAGCAATAGCGGGAGGGCCCCGTGAGCAGTTCTTC. Translation: CASSQAIAGGPREQFF.

The chain carries TRBV6-1 and TRBJ1-1; 8 bases match TRBD1. CDR1 and CDR2 from the germline V gene are MNHNS and SASEGT. V was clipped by 5 bases and J by 0 bases; unmatched bases: 2. The CDR3 extends over 14 amino acids. In DNA form, the CDR3 reads TGTGCCAGCAGTAAGACAGGGGTGAACACTGAAGCTTTCTTT. This translates into CASSKTGVNTEAFF.

The chain is built from TRBV18 and TRBJ2-7; weak D call: TRBD1 (7 bases). V lost 3 bases and J 3 bases, leaving 15 bases between the germline ends. The CDR3 is 15 residues long. Germline V gene lookup returns CDR1 KGHSH and CDR2 LQKENI. This chain's CDR3 is CASSPSQGGLYEQYF. DNA of the CDR3: TGTGCCAGCTCACCTTCCCAGGGGGGACTCTACGAGCAGTACTTC.

This chain links TRBV7-2 with TRBJ2-3; 8 bases fit TRBD2. Looked up from germline, CDR1 is SGHTA and CDR2 is FQGNSA. This CDR3 comprises 17 residues. With 1 base clipped from V and 0 bases from J, the junction kept 6 bases outside the gene matches. Here the CDR3 DNA reads TGTGCCAGCAGCTTAGGGCTAGCGGGCACTAGCACAGATACGCAGTATTTT. Translation: CASSLGLAGTSTDTQYF.

The rearrangement joins TRBV7-2 to TRBJ2-3; D unclear. V was cut by 2 bases and J by 3 bases, with 12 bases left in between. This CDR3 has 15 amino acids. From germline, CDR1 is SGHTA and CDR2 FQGNSA. CDR3 DNA sequence: TGTGCCAGCAGCTTATTATCCCTGAAGACAGATACGCAGTATTTT. Its protein product is CASSLLSLKTDTQYF.

The genes are TRBV5-4 and TRBJ2-5, with 8 bases lining up with TRBD1. CDR1 is SGHNT, CDR2 YYREEE, per germline (reference sequence). V dropped 2 bases and J dropped 5; count of bases not matched to a gene: 8. This CDR3 is built from 15 residues. The CDR3 nucleotides are TGTGCCAGCAGCTTTTTAGGCAGGGGGCAGGAGACCCAGTACTTC. Protein sequence: CASSFLGRGQETQYF.

This sequence joins TRBV9 and TRBJ2-7; 8 bases match TRBD1. CDR1 SGDLS and CDR2 YYNGEE come from the germline V gene. V shed 0 bases, J shed 9 bases, and the junction held 5 bases outside the gene matches. CDR3 length: 13 residues. Here the CDR3 reads CASSVDSGGAQYF. The CDR3 DNA follows: TGTGCCAGCAGCGTAGATTCAGGGGGCGCGCAGTACTTC. Based on the CDR3 plus reference TRBV9 and TRBJ2-7, the full variable domain is DSGVTQTPKHLITATGQRVTLRCSPRSGDLSVYWYQQSLDQGLQFLIQYYNGEERAKGNILERFSAQQFPDLHSELNLSSLELGDSALYFCASSVDSGGAQYFGPGTRLTVT.

This sequence joins TRBV7-8 and TRBJ2-1; 8 bases agree with TRBD2. The ends lost 5 bases at V and 0 bases at J; junction bases unmatched: 9. The CDR3 loop spans 17 amino acids. The germline V gene has CDR1 SGHVS and CDR2 FQNEAQ. The CDR3 is CASSGLTSESSYNEQFF. The DNA of the CDR3 is TGTGCCAGCAGCGGATTGACTAGCGAGAGCTCCTACAATGAGCAGTTCTTC.

This clone appeared a few times. V and J are TRBV15 and TRBJ1-5; no firm D call. From germline, CDR1 is LNHNV and CDR2 YYDKDF (reference sequence). V was cut by 0 bases and J by 4 bases, with 10 bases left in between. The length of the CDR3 is 15 residues. In DNA, the CDR3 is TGTGCCACCAGCAGAGAGCCTTTCGGGAATCAGCCCCAGCATTTT. Translating gives CATSREPFGNQPQHF.

The chain is built from TRBV7-2 and TRBJ2-7, with a tentative D call TRBD2 (6 bases). The V gene lost 6 bases and the J gene lost 8 bases, with 23 bases spanning the gap. The CDR3 extends over 15 amino acids. Germline lookup yields CDR1 SGHTA and CDR2 FQGNSA. The CDR3 DNA reads as TGTGCCAGCAGTCGGACGGGCGGGGCTCCCCTGCAGCAGTACTTC. This translates into CASSRTGGAPLQQYF.

The chain combines TRBV29-1 with TRBJ2-7; 10 bases map to TRBD2. The trim removed 6 bases at V and 1 base at J, leaving 6 bases unmatched. Germline CDR1 reads SQVTM; CDR2 reads ANQGSEA. CDR3 size: 14 residues. The CDR3 sequence is CSVRKTSGSYEQYF. DNA of the CDR3: TGCAGCGTCCGGAAGACTAGCGGGTCCTACGAGCAGTACTTC.

Comment on this clone: Other DNA variants within this sample encode the same CDR3. The J gene is TRBJ2-2, the V gene TRBV29-1, with 8 bases lining up with TRBD1. The CDR3 has 14 amino acids. Germline V gene lookup returns CDR1 SQVTM and CDR2 ANQGSEA. V was pared by 5 bases and J by 0 bases, with 2 bases of the junction left unmatched. The CDR3 protein is CSVLTGANTGELFF. The CDR3 DNA reads as TGCAGCGTTTTGACAGGGGCGAACACCGGGGAGCTGTTTTTT.

The genes are TRBV7-6 and TRBJ1-2, with TRBD1 matching 8 bases. There are 13 residues in the CDR3. Germline V lookup: CDR1 SGHVS, CDR2 FNYEAQ. V shed 1 base, J shed 8 bases, and the junction held 3 bases outside the gene matches. CDR3 DNA: TGTGCCAGCAGCTTAGTGGACAGGGAAGGCTACACCTTC. As protein: CASSLVDREGYTF.

The CDR3 coding sequence is TGTGCCAGCAGTGTAATCGGCGGGAGGGCCGGTAATGAGCAGTTCTTC. It encodes CASSVIGGRAGNEQFF. The gene calls are TRBV6-1 and TRBJ2-1; 9 bases match TRBD2. Germline V gene sequence: CDR1 MNHNS, CDR2 SASEGT. With V trimmed by 4 bases and J by 7 bases, 11 bases remained unmatched. CDR3 length equals 16 residues.

J is TRBJ1-1 and V is TRBV28; D gene ambiguous. In germline, CDR1 is MDHEN, CDR2 SYDVKM. V was pared by 1 base and J by 8 bases, with 11 bases between. CDR3 size: 13 residues. CDR3 sequence reads: CASSLSGSGEAFF. The CDR3 nucleotides read TGTGCCAGCAGTTTATCAGGATCCGGGGAAGCTTTCTTT.

J is TRBJ2-5 and V is TRBV19; a weak D match, TRBD2 (6 bases). The CDR3 consists of 15 residues. The V gene lost 0 bases and the J gene lost 5 bases, with 13 bases spanning the gap. Germline V CDR1 and CDR2: LNHDA, SQIVND (reference sequence). CDR3: CASSIDGLARETQYF. In DNA, the CDR3 is TGTGCCAGTAGTATAGATGGGCTAGCGAGGGAGACCCAGTACTTC.

This chain links TRBV29-1 with TRBJ2-2; D unclear. V lost 4 bases to trimming and J lost 4 bases, with 10 bases between them. Germline V gives CDR1 SQVTM, CDR2 ANQGSEA. The CDR3 covers 13 residues. For the CDR3, the DNA is TGCAGCGTTGGTAAGGGTACCACCGGGGAGCTGTTTTTT. It specifies CSVGKGTTGELFF.